The 15 T cell receptor beta chains reported below all come from one sample, sequenced in a study of blood T cell repertoires in COVID-19 (dated by TCRdb to 2018 to 2021). The method behind the library was the immunoSEQ multiplex PCR assay. TCRdb carries this immuneACCESS record with in-frame sequences only. Its versions omit some clonotypes, under half of them owing to an unresolved V gene in the studies checked, with the rest unexplained. The sample table holds 150,000 to 200,000 clones, of which roughly 90% were seen once. Together, the top ten hold about 1.6% of the sample. The specimen sequenced was peripheral blood. The receptors here all came from a woman between 45 and 65 years old with acute or convalescent COVID-19.

This chain links TRBV7-9 with TRBJ1-2; possible D gene TRBD1, 6 bases. The CDR3 consists of 14 residues. Germline values: CDR1 SEHNR, CDR2 FQNEAQ (reference sequence). The V gene lost 1 base and the J gene lost 7 bases, with 13 bases spanning the gap. In DNA, the CDR3 is TGTGCCAGCAGCTTAGAGCGGGGGGCCTCTGGCTACACCTTC. Translation: CASSLERGASGYTF.

The chain has TRBV6-5 and TRBJ2-4; TRBD2 might be the D (5 bases). The CDR3 has 14 amino acids. Trimming removed 5 bases at V and 8 bases at J, with 16 bases between. Per the germline V gene, CDR1 is MNHEY and CDR2 is SVGAGI. This CDR3 is CASSPLGGDHIQYF. The CDR3 DNA sequence: TGTGCCAGCAGTCCTTTAGGAGGTGATCACATTCAGTACTTC.

The sample holds one count of this clone. This sequence joins TRBV4-2 and TRBJ1-2; 8 bases line up with TRBD1. CDR3 length: 18 residues. Germline loops: CDR1 LGHNA, CDR2 YNFKEQ. Losses at the gene ends were 0 bases for V and 4 bases for J; bases not matched to a gene: 13. The CDR3 region has the DNA TGTGCCAGCAGCCAAGATCGGGGCAGGGGGCGCGGGACCTATGGCTACACCTTC. Translation: CASSQDRGRGRGTYGYTF.

This clone occurred once. The rearrangement uses TRBV21-1 and TRBJ2-3; TRBD1 is the table's D call and was not checked against the DNA. TRBV21-1 is a pseudogene locus. The CDR3 is made up of 16 amino acids. CDR3 DNA sequence: TGTGCCAGCAGCAAAGGGAGGGACAGGGGTGTTGATACGCAGTATTTT. As protein: CASSKGRDRGVDTQYF.

The chain employs TRBV6-2 or TRBV6-3 and TRBJ2-7; the D gene is possibly TRBD2 (5 bases). The length of the CDR3 is 15 residues. CDR1 MNHEY and CDR2 SVGEGT come from the germline V gene. Trimming left V 5 bases short and J 9 bases short, with 23 bases between. This CDR3 is CASSAPWEPLGGQYF. CDR3 nucleotide sequence: TGTGCCAGCAGTGCTCCGTGGGAGCCCCTCGGCGGGCAGTACTTC.

The chain recombines TRBV13 with TRBJ2-3, with D possibly being TRBD1 (6 bases). The germline V and J ends were trimmed by 6 bases and 2 bases, with 12 bases remaining between them. From germline, CDR1 is PRHDT and CDR2 FYEKMQ (reference sequence). There are 14 residues in the CDR3. CDR3 nucleotides: TGTGCCAGCAGATCGACAGGCTTCACAGATACGCAGTATTTT. Its translation is CASRSTGFTDTQYF.

The genes are TRBV4-2 and TRBJ1-2; D remains ambiguous. The germline V gene encodes CDR1 LGHNA and CDR2 YNFKEQ. The CDR3 has 13 residues. V lost 0 bases to trimming and J lost 2 bases, with 4 bases between them. The CDR3 sequence: CASSQERNYGYTF. The CDR3 region has the DNA TGTGCCAGCAGCCAAGAACGGAACTATGGCTACACCTTC.

The chain employs TRBV6-5 and TRBJ1-1, with 8 bases identical to TRBD1. Germline values: CDR1 MNHEY, CDR2 SVGAGI. The length of the CDR3 is 15 residues. With V trimmed by 7 bases and J by 3 bases, 10 bases remained unmatched. DNA for the CDR3: TGTGCCAGCAATCCGAGACAGGGGATGGACACTGAAGCTTTCTTT. It specifies CASNPRQGMDTEAFF.

The gene calls are TRBV24-1 and TRBJ1-1, with TRBD1 matching over 8 bases. This CDR3 is 13 amino acids long. V was pared by 7 bases and J by 4 bases, with 4 bases of the junction left unmatched. Per germline, CDR1 KGHDR and CDR2 SFDVKD. CDR3 nucleotide sequence: TGTGCCACCAGCCTTACAGGGGGCACTGAAGCTTTCTTT. Translation: CATSLTGGTEAFF.

Only one count was recorded for this clone. The V call is TRBV4-1, the J call TRBJ2-3; 9 nucleotides agree with TRBD2. Trimming cost V 0 bases and J 6 bases; bases outside gene matches: 16. This CDR3 contains 19 residues. Germline CDR1 is MGHRA and CDR2 is YSYEKL. CDR3 region: CASSQDGPSVSGGEDTQYF. The CDR3 DNA follows: TGCGCCAGCAGCCAAGATGGGCCCTCGGTTAGCGGGGGTGAGGATACGCAGTATTTT.

Only one count was recorded for this clone. J is TRBJ2-5 and V is TRBV7-2; 11 bases align to TRBD2. Germline CDR1 and CDR2: SGHTA and FQGNSA. CDR3 size: 16 residues. V was clipped by 1 base and J by 2 bases; unmatched bases: 3. CDR3 sequence reads: CASSLDRTSGQETQYF. CDR3 sequence (DNA): TGTGCCAGCAGCTTAGATAGGACTAGCGGGCAAGAGACCCAGTACTTC.

The chain uses TRBV18 and TRBJ2-7, with 7 bases matching TRBD1. The CDR3 contains 13 residues. V lost 3 bases to trimming and J lost 7 bases; unmatched junction nucleotides: 6. Germline lookup yields CDR1 KGHSH and CDR2 LQKENI. CDR3 coding DNA: TGTGCCAGCTCACCCCGGGACAGAAGAGAGCAGTACTTC. Its translation is CASSPRDRREQYF. The variable domain in full, with the rest retrieved from reference TRBV18 and TRBJ2-7, is NAGVMQNPRHLVRRRGQEARLRCSPMKGHSHVYWYRQLPEEGLKFMVYLQKENIIDESGMPKERFSAEFPKEGPSILRIQQVVRGDSAAYFCASSPRDRREQYFGPGTRLTVT.

Points on this clone: At one end the junction does not follow the germline gene, possibly because of a read error. The V gene is TRBV9, the J gene TRBJ1-3, with D uncertain. Germline CDR1 is SGDLS and CDR2 is YYNGEE. The CDR3 extends over 14 amino acids. The CDR3 sequence is CASRREARGDTIYF. CDR3 DNA: TGTGCCAGCAGACGGGAAGCCCGTGGAGACACCATATATTTT.

The gene calls are TRBV6-2 or TRBV6-3 and TRBJ1-5; the D is unclear. Germline CDR1 reads MNHEY; CDR2 reads SVGEGT. The germline V and J ends were trimmed by 4 bases and 11 bases, with 15 bases remaining between them. The CDR3 has 13 amino acids. The CDR3 nucleotides read TGTGCCAGCAGTTCTTCCGTCCCGAGGACCCAGCATTTT. Residues: CASSSSVPRTQHF.

The chain uses TRBV10-3 and TRBJ2-1; D is perhaps TRBD2 (6 bases). V was shortened by 11 bases and J by 3 bases, with 17 bases between the two germline ends. The germline V gene has CDR1 ENHRY and CDR2 SYGVKD. The CDR3 totals 14 residues. CDR3 nucleotide sequence: TGTGCCCTCCCGCCGCGGGATTTCTACAATGAGCAGTTCTTC. Translation: CALPPRDFYNEQFF.